These 8 T cell receptor beta chains originate from one sample sequenced in a study of T-cell memory formation after mild COVID-19. Using its own MiXCR run on the 5' RACE reads, TCRdb lists one record per CDR3 protein. The sample consists of approximately 40,000 distinct CDR3 sequences, over 9.5% of them appearing once. Sequenced input: PBMCs or a T cell subset sorted from them (not recorded which). The source is a man aged 18 to 30 who had mild COVID-19 (a few samples of this study predate the infection). Cell type and time point are not known.

In this sample, this clonotype turned up many times. The chain employs TRBV6-1 and TRBJ2-2; no clear D gene. Germline V gives CDR1 MNHNS, CDR2 SASEGT. There are 13 residues in the CDR3. Trimming stripped 2 bases from V and 2 bases from J, with 3 bases between. The CDR3 protein is CASSEPNTGELFF. The CDR3 DNA sequence: TGTGCCAGCAGTGAACCAAACACCGGGGAGCTGTTTTTT.

The chain uses TRBV27 and TRBJ2-2, with D hard to call. CDR3 length: 16 amino acids. Germline loops: CDR1 MNHEY, CDR2 SMNVEV (reference sequence). V was shortened by 2 bases and J by 7 bases, with 17 bases between the two germline ends. CDR3: CASSLARAPRGGELFF. CDR3 bases: TGTGCCAGCAGTTTAGCCCGGGCCCCCCGCGGCGGGGAGCTGTTTTTT.

This clonotype was detected ten times or more. The V call is TRBV27, the J call TRBJ2-5; D call uncertain. Germline assignment: CDR1 MNHEY and CDR2 SMNVEV (reference sequence). V was trimmed by 8 bases and J by 5 bases, leaving 15 bases between them. CDR3 length: 13 residues. The CDR3 DNA reads TGTGCCAGCCCCAAGGTAGGGATGGAGACCCAGTACTTC. The encoded protein is CASPKVGMETQYF.

There are many counts of this clonotype. This rearrangement joins TRBV6-2 or TRBV6-3 to TRBJ2-1; the match to TRBD1 covers 7 bases. The germline gives CDR1 MNHEY, CDR2 SVGEGT. The CDR3 sequence is 12 residues long. V shed 6 bases and J 6 bases; nucleotides not matched to a gene: 2. CDR3 in DNA: TGTGCCAGCAGCGACAGGGTCAATGAGCAGTTCTTC. It codes for CASSDRVNEQFF.

This clonotype showed up many times. The chain is built from TRBV6-5 and TRBJ2-1; 8 positions agree with TRBD1. The CDR3 extends over 15 amino acids. The germline V gene encodes CDR1 MNHEY and CDR2 SVGAGI. Trimming cost V 6 bases and J 0 bases; bases outside gene matches: 4. The CDR3: CASSQTGGSYNEQFF. The CDR3 nucleotides are TGTGCCAGCAGCCAAACAGGGGGCTCCTACAATGAGCAGTTCTTC.

The sample holds many counts of this clonotype. The chain joins TRBV20-1 to TRBJ2-3; D is ambiguous. The V and J ends lost 5 bases and 2 bases respectively, with 8 bases between them. CDR1 is DFQATT and CDR2 is SNEGSKA in the germline V gene (reference sequence). The length of the CDR3 is 12 residues. For the CDR3, the DNA is TGCAGTGCTGAAAGGTCCACAGATACGCAGTATTTT. It translates to CSAERSTDTQYF.

This clonotype was detected ten times or more. The chain couples TRBV4-1 to TRBJ2-1; 7 nucleotides align to TRBD2. Germline trimming cut 3 bases from V and 14 bases from J; bases unmatched to any gene: 4. The germline CDR1 and CDR2 sequences are MGHRA and YSYEKL. The CDR3 contains 11 residues. The CDR3 protein is CASSHGGVEFF. In DNA form, the CDR3 reads TGCGCCAGCAGCCATGGGGGGGTCGAGTTCTTC.

This clonotype was picked up many times. The chain couples TRBV19 to TRBJ2-7, with 9 bases that match TRBD1. V shed 8 bases and J 5 bases; nucleotides not matched to a gene: 4. This CDR3 spans 12 amino acids. Germline V lookup: CDR1 LNHDA, CDR2 SQIVND (reference sequence). For the CDR3, the DNA is TGTGCCAGTCGACAGGGGGACAACGAGCAGTACTTC. Translated, it gives CASRQGDNEQYF. Filled out from reference TRBV19 and TRBJ2-7, the complete variable domain reads DGGITQSPKYLFRKEGQNVTLSCEQNLNHDAMYWYRQDPGQGLRLIYYSQIVNDFQKGDIAEGYSVSREKKESFPLTVTSAQKNPTAFYLCASRQGDNEQYFGPGTRLTVT.